The rows below give T cell receptor beta chains drawn from one sample of a study of siplizumab effects on memory and regulatory T cells. Some clones are missing from TCRdb's copy, which holds only in-frame ones; the method was immunoSEQ multiplex PCR. In the table there are 85,000 to 90,000 clones, more than 80% of which are singletons. Sequencing was performed on CD4+ T cells sorted from blood. Receptors were obtained from a human donor in good health. The CDR3 runs from the conserved cysteine through the conserved F or W. Fields, in order: D gene, V gene, clone size, J gene, CDR3 protein, CDR3 DNA. D genes are given only for firm matches. Not all rows give a size; the values are once, few, many and, for expanded clones, a class.

D gene: -
V gene: TRBV19
clone size: once
J gene: TRBJ1-2
CDR3 protein: CASSLTSAAAGGYTF
CDR3 DNA: TGTGCCAGTAGTCTGACTTCGGCAGCGGCAGGGGGCTACACCTTC

D gene: -
V gene: TRBV28
clone size: -
J gene: TRBJ1-4
CDR3 protein: CASTPGAGRVEKLFF
CDR3 DNA: TGTGCCAGCACCCCAGGGGCAGGGAGGGTTGAAAAACTGTTTTTT

D gene: -
V gene: TRBV6-1
clone size: -
J gene: TRBJ2-2
CDR3 protein: CASSEAGTTGELFF
CDR3 DNA: TGTGCCAGCAGTGAAGCAGGGACCACCGGGGAGCTGTTTTTT

D gene: -
V gene: TRBV30
clone size: -
J gene: TRBJ1-5
CDR3 protein: CAWSALGRENQPQHF
CDR3 DNA: TGTGCCTGGAGCGCCCTCGGCAGGGAGAATCAGCCCCAGCATTTT

D gene: -
V gene: TRBV29-1
clone size: -
J gene: TRBJ2-3
CDR3 protein: CSVDSSGTDTQYF
CDR3 DNA: TGCAGCGTTGACTCCTCGGGAACAGATACGCAGTATTTT

D gene: TRBD1
V gene: TRBV15
clone size: once
J gene: TRBJ1-1
CDR3 protein: CATSRPHTGATEAFF
CDR3 DNA: TGTGCCACCAGCAGACCCCACACAGGGGCCACTGAAGCTTTCTTT

D gene: TRBD2
V gene: TRBV18
clone size: -
J gene: TRBJ2-3
CDR3 protein: CASSPASGSTLTDTQYF
CDR3 DNA: TGTGCCAGCTCACCAGCTAGCGGGAGTACTTTGACAGATACGCAGTATTTT

D gene: -
V gene: TRBV10-3
clone size: -
J gene: TRBJ1-5
CDR3 protein: CAISREVGWNQPQHF
CDR3 DNA: TGTGCCATATCCCGAGAGGTGGGATGGAATCAGCCCCAGCATTTT

D gene: -
V gene: TRBV15
clone size: -
J gene: TRBJ2-1
CDR3 protein: CATSSTTRTQILDPTYNEQFF
CDR3 DNA: TGTGCCACCAGCTCAACCACTAGGACTCAAATCCTAGACCCCACCTACAATGAGCAGTTCTTC

D gene: -
V gene: TRBV6-6
clone size: -
J gene: TRBJ1-1
CDR3 protein: CASSSRGDTEAFF
CDR3 DNA: TGTGCCAGCAGTTCAAGGGGGGACACTGAAGCTTTCTTT

D gene: -
V gene: TRBV20-1
clone size: few
J gene: TRBJ2-7
CDR3 protein: CSASKRDEQYF
CDR3 DNA: TGCAGTGCTAGTAAGCGGGACGAGCAGTACTTC

D gene: -
V gene: TRBV5-8
clone size: -
J gene: TRBJ2-2
CDR3 protein: CASSLGALVRGELFF
CDR3 DNA: TGTGCCAGCAGCCTGGGCGCTTTGGTTCGCGGGGAGCTGTTTTTT

D gene: -
V gene: TRBV7-3
clone size: -
J gene: TRBJ1-5
CDR3 protein: CASSLTGSPNQPQHF
CDR3 DNA: TGTGCCAGCAGCCTGACCGGGTCACCTAATCAGCCCCAGCATTTT

D gene: -
V gene: TRBV19
clone size: -
J gene: TRBJ2-4
CDR3 protein: CASSGSWAHGENIQYF
CDR3 DNA: TGTGCCAGTAGTGGTAGCTGGGCGCATGGGGAAAACATTCAGTACTTC

D gene: -
V gene: TRBV19
clone size: once
J gene: TRBJ1-1
CDR3 protein: CASSAAVGTEAFF
CDR3 DNA: TGTGCCAGTAGTGCCGCGGTCGGTACTGAAGCTTTCTTT

D gene: -
V gene: TRBV6-5
clone size: -
J gene: TRBJ2-3
CDR3 protein: CAKTGGPSGTDTQYF
CDR3 DNA: TGTGCCAAGACCGGAGGGCCGTCTGGCACAGATACGCAGTATTTT

D gene: -
V gene: TRBV30
clone size: -
J gene: TRBJ1-2
CDR3 protein: CAWSSTVGGYGYTF
CDR3 DNA: TGTGCCTGGAGTAGCACAGTAGGGGGCTATGGCTACACCTTC

D gene: -
V gene: TRBV15
clone size: -
J gene: TRBJ1-2
CDR3 protein: CATSDSIYGYTF
CDR3 DNA: TGTGCCACCAGCGACAGCATCTATGGCTACACCTTC

D gene: TRBD1
V gene: TRBV6-1
clone size: -
J gene: TRBJ1-1
CDR3 protein: CASSGDRATEAFF
CDR3 DNA: TGTGCCAGCAGTGGGGACAGGGCTACTGAAGCTTTCTTT

D gene: TRBD1
V gene: TRBV4-1
clone size: few
J gene: TRBJ2-2
CDR3 protein: CASSRRTGTGELFF
CDR3 DNA: TGCGCCAGCAGCCGACGGACAGGGACCGGGGAGCTGTTTTTT

D gene: TRBD2
V gene: TRBV7-3
clone size: -
J gene: TRBJ2-1
CDR3 protein: CASSLSRTSGRANEQFF
CDR3 DNA: TGTGCCAGCAGCTTAAGTCGGACTAGCGGGAGGGCCAATGAGCAGTTCTTC

D gene: -
V gene: TRBV10-3
clone size: -
J gene: TRBJ1-3
CDR3 protein: CAISDGGRGSGNTIYF
CDR3 DNA: TGTGCCATCAGTGACGGGGGCAGAGGCTCTGGAAACACCATATATTTT

D gene: -
V gene: TRBV18
clone size: -
J gene: TRBJ2-3
CDR3 protein: CASSGGGTDTQYF
CDR3 DNA: TGTGCCAGCTCAGGAGGGGGCACAGATACGCAGTATTTT

D gene: -
V gene: TRBV5-1
clone size: -
J gene: TRBJ1-6
CDR3 protein: CASSLSRGDSPLHF
CDR3 DNA: TGCGCCAGCAGCTTGTCGCGGGGCGATTCACCCCTCCACTTT

D gene: -
V gene: TRBV5-1
clone size: once
J gene: TRBJ2-3
CDR3 protein: CASSLGLSSDTQYF
CDR3 DNA: TGCGCCAGCAGCTTGGGCCTATCGTCAGATACGCAGTATTTT

D gene: -
V gene: TRBV10-3
clone size: -
J gene: TRBJ2-1
CDR3 protein: CAISETARGEQFF
CDR3 DNA: TGTGCCATCAGTGAGACCGCGAGGGGGGAGCAGTTCTTC

D gene: TRBD1
V gene: TRBV6-4
clone size: -
J gene: TRBJ2-7
CDR3 protein: CASSLLAGQGYEQYF
CDR3 DNA: TGTGCCAGCAGCCTCCTCGCGGGACAGGGCTACGAGCAGTACTTC

D gene: -
V gene: TRBV9
clone size: -
J gene: TRBJ1-2
CDR3 protein: CASSVGPERDGYTF
CDR3 DNA: TGTGCCAGCAGCGTAGGCCCAGAAAGAGATGGCTACACCTTC

D gene: TRBD1
V gene: TRBV23-1
clone size: -
J gene: TRBJ1-2
CDR3 protein: CASSQHRDSHGYTF
CDR3 DNA: TGCGCCAGCAGTCAACACCGGGACAGTCATGGCTACACCTTC

D gene: -
V gene: TRBV28
clone size: -
J gene: TRBJ1-5
CDR3 protein: CASSDHQPQHF
CDR3 DNA: TGTGCCAGCAGTGACCATCAGCCCCAGCATTTT

D gene: -
V gene: TRBV11-3
clone size: once
J gene: TRBJ2-1
CDR3 protein: CASSSGLRTYNEQFF
CDR3 DNA: TGTGCCAGCAGCTCGGGACTCCGTACCTACAATGAGCAGTTCTTC

D gene: TRBD1
V gene: TRBV5-1
clone size: -
J gene: TRBJ1-2
CDR3 protein: CASSVDRGPTGYTF
CDR3 DNA: TGCGCCAGCAGCGTGGACAGGGGGCCTACTGGCTACACCTTC